This entry is about one T cell receptor (beta chain). Its antigen is still unknown. These data come from a study of graft-versus-host responses after intestinal transplantation. For the study at large: Recipients were all induced with anti-thymocyte globulin, then given tacrolimus and steroids for about three years.

Sequencing used immunoSEQ multiplex PCR; TCRdb keeps in-frame clones, though not all of them. The sample lists about 8,000 clones, 95% to 98% occurring once. Overall study findings and caveats: GvH clones occurred in recipient marrow; some first appeared in ileum or blood. Early after transplant, HvG clones declined as circulating GvH clones peaked.

Between the trimmed V and J ends, which lost 0 bases and 5 bases, there was a span of 14 bases. CDR1 and CDR2 from the germline V gene are SGDLS and YYNGEE. CDR3 size: 15 residues. The sequence came from a human patient who received an intestinal transplant, so some T cells may come from the graft donor. Sample: PBMCs, taken 23 days after intestinal transplant. This chain uses TRBV9 with TRBJ2-5; D is perhaps TRBD1 (5 bases). The CDR3, as DNA: TGTGCCAGCAGCGTAGGGGGCCAGCGTTGGGAGACCCAGTACTTC. Amino acids: CASSVGGQRWETQYF.